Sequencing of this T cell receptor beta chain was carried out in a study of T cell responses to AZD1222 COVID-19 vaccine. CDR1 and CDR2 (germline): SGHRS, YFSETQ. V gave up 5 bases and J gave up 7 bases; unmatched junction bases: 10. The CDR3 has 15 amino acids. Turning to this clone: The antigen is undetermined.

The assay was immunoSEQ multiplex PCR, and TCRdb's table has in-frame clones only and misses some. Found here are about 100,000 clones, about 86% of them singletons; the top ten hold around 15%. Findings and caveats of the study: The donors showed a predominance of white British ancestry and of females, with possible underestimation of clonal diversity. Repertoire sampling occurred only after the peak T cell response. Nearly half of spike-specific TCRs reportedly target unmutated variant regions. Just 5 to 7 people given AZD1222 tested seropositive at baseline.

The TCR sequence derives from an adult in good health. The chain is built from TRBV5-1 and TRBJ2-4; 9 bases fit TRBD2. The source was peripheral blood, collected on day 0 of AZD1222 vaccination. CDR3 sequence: CASRSGGGAANIQYF. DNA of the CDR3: TGCGCCAGCAGGAGCGGCGGGGGGGCCGCTAACATTCAGTACTTC.